This TCR beta chain stems from a study of cytomegalovirus exposure and HLA in healthy donors. This CDR3 is built from 14 residues. V lost 0 bases, J lost 5 bases, and 3 bases stayed unmatched. Germline CDR1 reads LGHNA; CDR2 reads YSLEER. The PCR employed 60 Vbeta primers together with 13 Jbeta primers. The method was immunoSEQ multiplex PCR; TCRdb's version includes in-frame clones alone and lacks a portion of them. This sample yields under 80,000 clones, of which about 70% are seen a single time; roughly 2.1% belongs to the top ten. This clone occurred a few times. This sequence originates from a woman in her 30s in good health and CMV-seronegative. Sequenced input: PBMCs. The J gene is TRBJ1-2, the V gene TRBV4-3; 7 bases are a match to TRBD1. The CDR3 DNA is TGCGCCAGCAGCCAAGAGAGGGGGCTTTATGGCTACACCTTC. Translating it yields CASSQERGLYGYTF.